These 26 T cell receptor beta chains originate from one sample sequenced in a study of T-cell reconstitution after alpha-beta-depleted transplantation in children. Unique molecular identifiers featured in how the TCRbeta library was prepared. MiXCR, applied by TCRdb to the PCR reads, yields one record per CDR3 protein. The table shows fewer than 200,000 distinct CDR3 sequences, with approximately 6.6% occurring only once. The sample in question was PBMCs from the stem cell graft donor, obtained from the stem cell graft. Receptors originate from a human donor who donated a stem cell graft to a child with Wiskott-Aldrich syndrome.

This clonotype was detected many times. The genes are TRBV5-1 and TRBJ2-4, with 7 bases lining up with TRBD1. The CDR3 totals 14 residues. Per the germline V gene, CDR1 is SGHRS and CDR2 is YFSETQ. The J segment lost 4 bases and the V segment lost 4 bases, leaving 5 bases of the junction unmatched. The CDR3 nucleotides read TGCGCCAGCAGCGCCGACAGGGTGAAAAACATTCAGTACTTC. It yields the protein CASSADRVKNIQYF.

This clonotype was seen a handful of times. V usage is TRBV15 and J usage is TRBJ2-6; D remains ambiguous. V shed 9 bases and J shed 3 bases, with 15 bases lying between them. CDR1 is LNHNV and CDR2 is YYDKDF in the germline V gene (reference sequence). The CDR3 spans 15 residues. CDR3 sequence (DNA): TGTGCCACAAGGGCTTGGCTTTATGGGGCCAACGTCCTGACTTTC. This sequence encodes CATRAWLYGANVLTF. The full variable domain, with the rest looked up from reference TRBV15 and TRBJ2-6, is DAMVIQNPRYQVTQFGKPVTLSCSQTLNHNVMYWYQQKSSQAPKLLFHYYDKDFNNEADTPDNFQSRRPNTSFCFLDIRSPGLGDTAMYLCATRAWLYGANVLTFGAGSRLTVL.

This clonotype occurred many times. The V and J genes are TRBV28 and TRBJ1-1, with D maybe TRBD1 (6 bases). CDR1 MDHEN and CDR2 SYDVKM come from the germline V gene. CDR3 length: 17 residues. V shed 6 bases and J shed 1 base, with 21 bases lying between them. The CDR3, as DNA: TGTGCCAGCAGCAGTCTAATTATGGACAGATCGAACACTGAAGCTTTCTTT. The encoded protein is CASSSLIMDRSNTEAFF.

The V and J genes are TRBV3-1 and TRBJ2-7; perhaps TRBD2 as D (5 bases). Per germline, CDR1 LGHDT and CDR2 YNNKEL (reference sequence). With 1 base removed from V and 6 bases from J, the gap between germline ends came to 10 bases. This CDR3 spans 13 amino acids. The CDR3 DNA is TGTGCCAGCAGCCAAGTATCGGGGTCCGAGCAGTACTTC. Translation gives CASSQVSGSEQYF.

This clonotype was seen many times. The chain is built from TRBV6-5 and TRBJ2-7; D might be TRBD1 or TRBD2, each matching 5 bases. The length of the CDR3 is 15 residues. With 7 bases removed from V and 4 bases from J, the gap between germline ends came to 20 bases. Germline V gives CDR1 MNHEY, CDR2 SVGAGI. The CDR3 DNA follows: TGTGCCAGCACCTTATCGACCCCGGGGCTTTACGAGCAGTACTTC. Translation gives CASTLSTPGLYEQYF.

The J gene is TRBJ2-3, the V gene TRBV5-4, with 10 bases lining up with TRBD2. V shed 4 bases, J shed 3 bases, and the junction held 8 bases outside the gene matches. This CDR3 is 16 amino acids long. Germline CDR1 is SGHNT and CDR2 is YYREEE (reference sequence). The CDR3 DNA reads TGTGCCAGCAGCGCAGAACTAGCGGGAAGGACAGATACGCAGTATTTT. Translation: CASSAELAGRTDTQYF.

This clonotype appeared many times. The chain has TRBV20-1 and TRBJ2-3; 11 nucleotides agree with TRBD2. The length of the CDR3 is 17 residues. With V trimmed by 0 bases and J by 4 bases, 9 bases remained unmatched. Germline CDR1 is DFQATT and CDR2 is SNEGSKA (reference sequence). Here the CDR3 reads CSARDLVLAGVSDTQYF. The CDR3 coding sequence is TGCAGTGCTAGAGACCTTGTACTAGCGGGAGTGTCAGATACGCAGTATTTT.

This clonotype came up many times. J is TRBJ2-3 and V is TRBV6-1; D is undetermined. The CDR3 has 15 residues. Germline V gene sequence: CDR1 MNHNS, CDR2 SASEGT. Trimming cost V 7 bases and J 3 bases, with 17 bases left between them. The CDR3 protein is CASKNSASITDTQYF. The CDR3, as DNA: TGTGCCAGCAAAAACTCAGCGTCTATAACAGATACGCAGTATTTT.

This clonotype was seen at least ten times. The V call is TRBV4-3, the J call TRBJ2-3; D is uncertain. V was shortened by 2 bases and J by 6 bases, with 15 bases between the two germline ends. The CDR3 is 15 residues long. CDR1 is LGHNA and CDR2 is YSLEER in the germline V gene. The CDR3 region has the DNA TGCGCCAGCAGCCAATATCATGAAGCCGAGGATACGCAGTATTTT. It codes for CASSQYHEAEDTQYF.

This clonotype was detected many times. As the CDR3 is not closed by the conserved phenylalanine or tryptophan, this likely results from a read error. The DNA is omitted, as the CDR3 cannot be located on it reliably, and the CDR3 follows TCRdb's listing. The genes are TRBV29-1 and TRBJ1-1; the D call of TRBD1 is as the table states it, not checked on the DNA. Germline-derived CDR1 and CDR2 are SQVTM and ANQGSEA. The CDR3 has 8 amino acids, counting both end residues. The CDR3 loop is CSVQQGVV.

This clonotype has ten or more counts. The rearrangement joins TRBV12-3 or TRBV12-4 to TRBJ2-5; maybe TRBD1 (6 bases). V lost 3 bases and J lost 5, with 10 bases in between. The CDR3 extends over 13 amino acids. CDR3 residues: CASSFSGVETQYF. CDR3 in DNA: TGTGCCAGCAGTTTTTCAGGGGTTGAGACCCAGTACTTC.

As regards this clonotype: A much larger clone is a single base away; this may be a read error. J is TRBJ2-1 and V is TRBV7-2, with D unresolved. Trimming took 5 bases from V and 5 from J, leaving 16 bases between them. Germline V gene lookup returns CDR1 SGHTA and CDR2 FQGNSA. The CDR3 consists of 15 residues. CDR3 nucleotides: TGTGCCAGCAGCAATCTTAGGGCTCTTAACAATGAGCAGTTCTTC. Protein sequence: CASSNLRALNNEQFF.

This clonotype occurred many times. V is TRBV6-5 and J is TRBJ1-3; 8 nucleotides line up with TRBD1. Germline lookup yields CDR1 MNHEY and CDR2 SVGAGI. V shed 6 bases, J shed 0 bases, and the junction held 4 bases outside the gene matches. The CDR3 covers 15 residues. CDR3 DNA sequence: TGTGCCAGCAGACCCACAGGGGGCTCTGGAAACACCATATATTTT. Amino acids: CASRPTGGSGNTIYF.

Ten or more counts support this clonotype. The chain recombines TRBV25-1 with TRBJ2-7; no clear D. This CDR3 has 15 amino acids. The V end lost 0 bases, the J end lost 5 bases, and 14 bases lay between the germline ends. Germline V gives CDR1 MGHDK, CDR2 SYGVNS. The CDR3 sequence: CASSEYGRLYDEQYF. The CDR3 DNA reads TGTGCCAGCAGTGAATACGGAAGACTTTACGACGAGCAGTACTTC.

This clonotype showed up many times. The CDR3 coding sequence is TGTGCCAGCAGTGCCGGACAGCGTGAGACCCAGTACTTC. Translation: CASSAGQRETQYF. The genes are TRBV7-7 and TRBJ2-5; a weak D match, TRBD1 (6 bases). CDR3 length: 13 amino acids. From germline, CDR1 is SSHAT and CDR2 FNYEAQ (reference sequence). V dropped 6 bases and J dropped 5 bases, with 13 bases sitting between them.

This clonotype occurred many times. The rearrangement uses TRBV7-9 and TRBJ2-5, with unresolved D. Trimming removed 1 base from V and 5 bases from J, with 11 bases in between. This CDR3 is built from 14 residues. The V gene's germline CDR1 is SEHNR and CDR2 FQNEAQ (reference sequence). The CDR3 nucleotides read TGTGCCAGCAGCTTAGGGGTAGGGAAGGAGACCCAGTACTTC. Its translation is CASSLGVGKETQYF. The whole variable domain, filled in from reference TRBV7-9 and TRBJ2-5, reads DTGVSQNPRHKITKRGQNVTFRCDPISEHNRLYWYRQTLGQGPEFLTYFQNEAQLEKSRLLSDRFSAERPKGSFSTLEIQRTEQGDSAMYLCASSLGVGKETQYFGPGTRLLVL.

The table lists this clonotype with many counts. V usage is TRBV12-3 or TRBV12-4 and J usage is TRBJ2-1, with D perhaps matching TRBD1 (6 bases). The CDR3 length is 17 residues. V was trimmed by 7 bases and J by 0 bases, leaving 19 bases between them. The CDR3 nucleotides read TGTGCCAGCACCCTCAAGAGGGGGAGCAGCTCCTACAATGAGCAGTTCTTC. It yields the protein CASTLKRGSSSYNEQFF.

Only a few counts were recorded for this clonotype. This rearrangement joins TRBV7-9 to TRBJ1-1, with unresolved D. There are 17 residues in the CDR3. CDR1 and CDR2 from the germline V gene are SEHNR and FQNEAQ (reference sequence). Trimming took 2 bases from V and 4 from J, leaving 20 bases between them. The CDR3 DNA reads TGTGCCAGCAGCTTACGGTCCGCGGGGTTTGAGGGCACTGAAGCTTTCTTT. It encodes CASSLRSAGFEGTEAFF.

This clonotype was counted only a few times. This chain uses TRBV20-1 with TRBJ2-7; TRBD2 agrees at 7 bases. Losses at the gene ends were 5 bases for V and 3 bases for J; bases not matched to a gene: 10. The CDR3 spans 14 residues. Germline V gene sequence: CDR1 DFQATT, CDR2 SNEGSKA (reference sequence). CDR3 region: CSALSGRTFYEQYF. The CDR3 DNA reads as TGCAGTGCTCTTAGCGGGCGCACTTTCTACGAGCAGTACTTC.

This clonotype was counted at least ten times. This chain links TRBV7-9 with TRBJ2-7; D gene unclear. CDR3 length: 11 amino acids. CDR1 and CDR2 (germline): SEHNR, FQNEAQ (reference sequence). V was cut by 2 bases and J by 5 bases, with 4 bases left in between. CDR3 nucleotides: TGTGCCAGCAGCTTATTCGACGAGCAGTACTTC. Its translation is CASSLFDEQYF.

The chain employs TRBV11-2 and TRBJ1-1; weak D call: TRBD1 (6 bases). Germline V gene lookup returns CDR1 SGHAT and CDR2 FQNNGV. The CDR3 contains 14 residues. Trimming removed 0 bases at V and 4 bases at J, with 9 bases between. The CDR3 spells CASSLDVTGTEAFF. CDR3 in DNA: TGTGCCAGCAGCTTAGATGTGACAGGCACTGAAGCTTTCTTT. The full variable domain, with the rest looked up from reference TRBV11-2 and TRBJ1-1, is EAGVAQSPRYKIIEKRQSVAFWCNPISGHATLYWYQQILGQGPKLLIQFQNNGVVDDSQLPKDRFSAERLKGVDSTLKIQPAKLEDSAVYLCASSLDVTGTEAFFGQGTRLTVV.

This clonotype showed up many times. The chain joins TRBV4-1 to TRBJ2-7, with TRBD2 matching 10 bases. Unmatched junction bases numbered 7, after V lost 4 bases and J lost 1 base. This CDR3 has 16 residues. CDR1 is MGHRA, CDR2 YSYEKL, per germline. The CDR3 region has the DNA TGCGCCAGCAGCCCGGAGGTAGCGGGGGGATCCTACGAGCAGTACTTC. This encodes CASSPEVAGGSYEQYF.

This CDR3 is CASSLPRTGGAGDYGYTF. The CDR3 DNA reads as TGTGCCAGCAGCTTACCTAGGACAGGGGGCGCGGGGGACTATGGCTACACCTTC. The gene calls are TRBV11-2 and TRBJ1-2; 11 bases are shared with TRBD1. Trimming at V came to 2 bases and at J to 3 bases, leaving 11 bases not matched to a gene. Germline lookup yields CDR1 SGHAT and CDR2 FQNNGV. The CDR3 runs to 18 residues.

This clonotype occurred many times. The V gene is TRBV13, the J gene TRBJ2-3; TRBD2 matches at 7 bases. CDR1 is PRHDT and CDR2 is FYEKMQ in the germline V gene (reference sequence). J was trimmed by 3 bases and V by 4 bases; bases with no gene match: 13. The CDR3 is 17 residues long. CDR3 protein: CASSYGQIGLVTDTQYF. Written as DNA, the CDR3 is TGTGCCAGCAGCTACGGCCAGATCGGACTAGTAACAGATACGCAGTATTTT.

This clonotype has at least ten counts. The CDR3 here is CATSATIGVLDNEQFF. In nucleotides, the CDR3 is TGTGCCACCAGTGCCACAATCGGGGTACTTGACAATGAGCAGTTCTTC. The gene calls are TRBV24-1 and TRBJ2-1, with a tentative D call TRBD2 (5 bases). The V gene's germline CDR1 is KGHDR and CDR2 SFDVKD. With 5 bases removed from V and 5 bases from J, the gap between germline ends came to 18 bases. This CDR3 comprises 16 residues.

This clonotype was seen at least ten times. This rearrangement joins TRBV6-1 to TRBJ2-3; D gene unclear. Per germline, CDR1 MNHNS and CDR2 SASEGT. V lost 10 bases, J lost 0 bases, and 17 bases lay in between. This CDR3 has 15 residues. CDR3 protein: CATRLDGTSTDTQYF. CDR3 DNA: TGTGCCACTCGCCTCGACGGAACTAGCACAGATACGCAGTATTTT.